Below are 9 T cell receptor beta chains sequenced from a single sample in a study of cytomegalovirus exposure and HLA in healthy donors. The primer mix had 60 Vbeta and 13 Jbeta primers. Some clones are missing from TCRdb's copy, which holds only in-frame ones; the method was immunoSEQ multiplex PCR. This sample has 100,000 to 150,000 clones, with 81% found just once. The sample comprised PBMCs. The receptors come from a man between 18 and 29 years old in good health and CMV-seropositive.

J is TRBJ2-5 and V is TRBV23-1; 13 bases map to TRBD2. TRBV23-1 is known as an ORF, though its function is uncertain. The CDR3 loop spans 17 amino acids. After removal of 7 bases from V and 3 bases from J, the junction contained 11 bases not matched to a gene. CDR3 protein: CASTRSEGTSGEETQYF. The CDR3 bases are TGCGCCAGCACAAGGAGTGAAGGGACTAGCGGGGAAGAGACCCAGTACTTC.

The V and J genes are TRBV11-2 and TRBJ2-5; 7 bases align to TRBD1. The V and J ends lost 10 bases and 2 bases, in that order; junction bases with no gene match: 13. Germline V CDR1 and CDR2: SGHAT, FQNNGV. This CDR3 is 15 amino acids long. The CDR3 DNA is TGTGCCAAGGACAGGACCCGACCTATTCAAGAGACCCAGTACTTC. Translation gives CAKDRTRPIQETQYF.

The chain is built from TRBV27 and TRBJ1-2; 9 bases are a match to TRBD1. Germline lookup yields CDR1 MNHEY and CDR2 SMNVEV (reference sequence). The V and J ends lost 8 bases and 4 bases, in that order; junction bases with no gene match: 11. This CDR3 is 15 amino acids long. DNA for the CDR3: TGTGCCAGCGGATTCCCGCGGGACAGGGCCTATGGCTACACCTTC. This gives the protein CASGFPRDRAYGYTF.

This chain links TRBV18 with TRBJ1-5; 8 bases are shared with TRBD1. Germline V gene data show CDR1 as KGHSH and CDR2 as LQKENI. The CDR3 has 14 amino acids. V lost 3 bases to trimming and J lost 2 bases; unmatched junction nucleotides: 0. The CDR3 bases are TGTGCCAGCTCACCGACAGGGGGCAATCAGCCCCAGCATTTT. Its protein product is CASSPTGGNQPQHF.

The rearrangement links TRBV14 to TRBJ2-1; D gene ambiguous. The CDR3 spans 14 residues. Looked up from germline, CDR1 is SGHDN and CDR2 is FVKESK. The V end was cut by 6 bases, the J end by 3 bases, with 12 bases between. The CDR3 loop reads CASSLPGSYNEQFF. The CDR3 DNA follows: TGTGCCAGCAGTCTTCCAGGAAGCTACAATGAGCAGTTCTTC.

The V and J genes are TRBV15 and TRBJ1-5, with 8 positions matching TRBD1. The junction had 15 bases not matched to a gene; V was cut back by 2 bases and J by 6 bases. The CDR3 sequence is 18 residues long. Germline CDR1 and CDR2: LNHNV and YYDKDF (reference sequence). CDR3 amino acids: CATSRPVIDRGLTQPQHF. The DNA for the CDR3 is TGTGCCACCAGCAGACCCGTAATTGACAGGGGATTGACTCAGCCCCAGCATTTT.

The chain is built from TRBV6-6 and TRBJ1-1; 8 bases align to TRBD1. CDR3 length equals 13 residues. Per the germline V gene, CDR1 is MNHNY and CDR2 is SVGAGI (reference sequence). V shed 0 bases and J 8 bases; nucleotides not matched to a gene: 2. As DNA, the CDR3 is TGTGCCAGCAGTTACTCGGGGACAGGAGAAGCTTTCTTT. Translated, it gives CASSYSGTGEAFF.

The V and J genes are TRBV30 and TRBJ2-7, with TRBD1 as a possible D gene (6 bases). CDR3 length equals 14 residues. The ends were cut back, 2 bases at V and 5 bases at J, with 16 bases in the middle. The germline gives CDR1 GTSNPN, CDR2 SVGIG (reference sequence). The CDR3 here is CAWSNGRGYDEQYF. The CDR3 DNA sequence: TGTGCCTGGAGTAACGGCAGGGGTTATGACGAGCAGTACTTC.

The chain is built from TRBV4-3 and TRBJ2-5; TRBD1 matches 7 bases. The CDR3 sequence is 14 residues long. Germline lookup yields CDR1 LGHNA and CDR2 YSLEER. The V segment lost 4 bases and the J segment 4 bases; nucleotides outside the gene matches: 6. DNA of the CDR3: TGCGCCAGCAGCCTAGCACAGGGGAGAGAGACCCAGTACTTC. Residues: CASSLAQGRETQYF.